This T cell receptor beta chain was found in a study of blood T cells in healthy people across ages. Study as a whole: Per two T cells, about one barcoded beta molecule was captured through template switching.

Next came a second PCR, run for about 6 to 12 cycles, which used a sample-barcoded 5' primer along with a J-beta primer mix. Using its own MiXCR run on the 5' RACE reads, TCRdb lists one record per CDR3 protein. This sample has around 1,500,000 distinct CDR3 sequences, with roughly 40% found just once. Study-wide results and limits: Because donor CMV status was unknown, expanded clonotype changes were possibly confounded.

This clonotype occurred once. The target antigen is unknown. A much more abundant neighbour one base away suggests this may be a read error. Sample donors were healthy Caucasian individuals that came from Russia, aged 6 to 90. The sequence came from a woman under 30 in good health. Sequenced material: blood.

This CDR3 is CSVSLTGSSGANVLTF. The CDR3 bases are TGCAGCGTTAGTTTGACAGGAAGCTCTGGGGCCAACGTCCTGACTTTC. The V and J genes are TRBV29-1 and TRBJ2-6; D is perhaps TRBD1 (6 bases). CDR1 and CDR2 from the germline V gene are SQVTM and ANQGSEA. The CDR3 has 16 amino acids. The V end lost 5 bases, the J end lost 0 bases, and 14 bases lay between the germline ends.